The rows below give T cell receptor beta chains drawn from one sample of a study of T cell changes during pregnancy in multiple sclerosis. Profiling relied on immunoSEQ multiplex PCR, and the TCRdb table lists in-frame clones only, not all of them. The data show roughly 42,000 clones, approximately 91% seen once. The sample here was CD4+ T cells from peripheral blood mononuclear cells, taken in the second trimester of pregnancy. The receptor set was obtained from a female donor in good health, enrolled as a control in a pregnancy study. CDR3s include the opening cysteine and the closing phenylalanine or tryptophan. The D gene is left open where the match is weak. The listing skips clone size in some rows; elsewhere it reads once, few, many or a size class.

V	size	D	J	CDR3	DNA
TRBV19	-	TRBD1	TRBJ1-5	CASSTGGQSINSNQPQHF	TGTGCCAGTAGTACCGGGGGACAGTCAATAAATAGCAATCAGCCCCAGCATTTT
TRBV6-5	once	-	TRBJ1-4	CASSSPATNEKLFF	TGTGCCAGCAGTTCCCCCGCAACTAATGAAAAACTGTTTTTT
TRBV30	-	-	TRBJ1-1	CAWVPGYTEAFF	TGTGCCTGGGTCCCGGGTTACACTGAAGCTTTCTTT
TRBV2	-	-	TRBJ2-1	CASSELAPSSYNEQFF	TGTGCCAGCAGTGAACTAGCACCAAGCTCCTACAATGAGCAGTTCTTC
TRBV7-9	once	-	TRBJ1-1	CASSLGLGAYHTEAFF	TGTGCCAGCAGCTTAGGCCTGGGGGCCTACCACACTGAAGCTTTCTTT
TRBV29-1	-	TRBD2	TRBJ2-7	CSALADSYEQYF	TGCAGCGCCCTAGCGGACTCCTACGAGCAGTACTTC
TRBV19	-	-	TRBJ2-2	CASRTGQANTGELFF	TGTGCCAGTAGGACGGGACAAGCGAACACCGGGGAGCTGTTTTTT
TRBV7-8	-	TRBD1	TRBJ1-5	CASSFDEARAGGQPQHF	TGTGCCAGCAGCTTTGACGAGGCCAGGGCAGGGGGTCAGCCCCAGCATTTT
TRBV27	-	-	TRBJ2-1	CASSSWQGAYNEQFF	TGTGCCAGCAGTTCGTGGCAAGGGGCATACAATGAGCAGTTCTTC
TRBV28	-	TRBD1	TRBJ2-7	CASRVPGQGSSGTYEQYF	TGTGCCAGCAGGGTACCGGGACAGGGATCAAGTGGGACCTACGAGCAGTACTTC
TRBV9	-	-	TRBJ1-2	CASSVEGSYGYTF	TGTGCCAGCAGCGTAGAAGGGAGTTATGGCTACACCTTC
TRBV10-3	-	TRBD2	TRBJ2-5	CAISEPHPLGSGGETQYF	TGTGCCATCAGTGAGCCCCATCCCCTGGGTAGCGGGGGAGAGACCCAGTACTTC
TRBV11-2	-	-	TRBJ1-2	CASSLTVGAYGYTF	TGTGCCAGCAGCTTAACAGTGGGTGCCTATGGCTACACCTTC
TRBV25-1	few	TRBD1	TRBJ2-7	CASKGQGENEQYF	TGTGCCAGCAAGGGACAGGGAGAGAACGAGCAGTACTTC
TRBV7-3	-	-	TRBJ2-1	CASSTTGLWGNEQFF	TGTGCCAGCAGCACTACGGGACTTTGGGGCAATGAGCAGTTCTTC
TRBV28	-	-	TRBJ1-2	CASSPGQSRSGYTF	TGTGCCAGCAGTCCCGGACAGTCTAGGAGCGGCTACACCTTC
TRBV5-1	once	TRBD1	TRBJ2-1	CASSLGDSYNEQFF	TGCGCCAGCAGCTTGGGGGACAGCTACAATGAGCAGTTCTTC
TRBV5-4	-	-	TRBJ2-2	CASSLDSYTGELFF	TGTGCCAGCAGCTTGGACTCTTACACCGGGGAGCTGTTTTTT
TRBV19	-	-	TRBJ2-7	CASSIDSYVKGFEQYF	TGTGCCAGTAGTATAGATTCTTACGTCAAGGGGTTCGAGCAGTACTTC
TRBV21-1	once	-	TRBJ2-5	CASIEPLLMRGGQETQYF	TGTGCCAGCATTGAACCCCTCCTGATGCGGGGGGGCCAAGAGACCCAGTACTTC
TRBV6-5	-	-	TRBJ1-6	CASRSRRSPLHF	TGTGCCAGCAGGTCCCGGAGGTCACCCCTCCACTTT
TRBV2	-	-	TRBJ1-4	CASSQQEKLFF	TGTGCCAGCAGCCAACAGGAAAAACTGTTTTTT
TRBV2	-	-	TRBJ2-3	CASRQYPRTDTQYF	TGTGCCAGCAGACAGTACCCTCGCACAGATACGCAGTATTTT
TRBV6-5	-	-	TRBJ2-1	CATSRGVETYNEQFF	TGTGCCACCTCCAGGGGCGTGGAAACCTACAATGAGCAGTTCTTC
TRBV7-9	-	-	TRBJ2-7	CASSLIPAGAYEQYF	TGTGCCAGCAGCCTTATTCCGGCCGGAGCATACGAGCAGTACTTC
TRBV19	-	TRBD2	TRBJ2-2	CASSSTSGGADTGELFF	TGTGCCAGTAGTTCGACTAGCGGGGGGGCCGACACCGGGGAGCTGTTTTTT
TRBV15	-	TRBD1	TRBJ2-2	CATSGLPGQGTGELFF	TGTGCCACCAGCGGACTACCGGGACAGGGGACCGGGGAGCTGTTTTTT
TRBV7-3	-	TRBD2	TRBJ2-2	CASSLQLAGNTGELFF	TGTGCCAGCAGCTTACAACTAGCGGGGAACACCGGGGAGCTGTTTTTT
TRBV20-1	-	-	TRBJ2-7	CSAEEEYEQYF	TGCAGTGCTGAAGAAGAGTACGAGCAGTACTTC
TRBV18	-	-	TRBJ2-3	CASSPQGGVAESTDTQYF	TGTGCCAGCTCACCCCAAGGCGGAGTAGCGGAAAGCACAGATACGCAGTATTTT
TRBV9	-	TRBD2	TRBJ2-5	CASSVGTSAKETQYF	TGTGCCAGCAGCGTCGGGACTAGCGCAAAAGAGACCCAGTACTTC
TRBV19	-	-	TRBJ2-1	CASSIIHNEQFF	TGTGCCAGTAGTATTATCCACAATGAGCAGTTCTTC
TRBV7-2	-	TRBD1	TRBJ2-7	CASSSRDRANEQYF	TGTGCCAGCAGCTCACGGGACAGGGCAAACGAGCAGTACTTC
TRBV5-6	-	-	TRBJ2-7	CASSLGHEEQYF	TGTGCCAGCAGCTTGGGGCATGAAGAGCAGTACTTC
TRBV18	once	-	TRBJ2-3	CASSPLVKDTQYF	TGTGCCAGCTCACCCCTAGTAAAAGATACGCAGTATTTT
TRBV14	-	TRBD1	TRBJ1-2	CASSQGGTGRNYGYTF	TGTGCCAGCAGCCAAGGAGGGACAGGAAGAAACTATGGCTACACCTTC
TRBV28	-	TRBD2	TRBJ2-7	CASSWPSGRQYF	TGTGCCAGCAGTTGGCCGAGCGGGAGGCAGTACTTC
TRBV7-6	-	-	TRBJ1-2	CASSLGEGYGYTF	TGTGCCAGCAGCTTAGGGGAGGGCTATGGCTACACCTTC
TRBV7-9	-	-	TRBJ2-5	CASSPTFGGQETQYF	TGTGCCAGCAGCCCCACTTTCGGGGGCCAAGAGACCCAGTACTTC
TRBV18	-	-	TRBJ2-2	CASSPTSSHTGELFF	TGTGCCAGCTCACCGACATCTAGCCACACCGGGGAGCTGTTTTTT
TRBV9	few	-	TRBJ1-1	CASSVDTDTEAFF	TGTGCCAGCAGCGTCGATACTGACACTGAAGCTTTCTTT
TRBV7-8	once	TRBD2	TRBJ2-1	CASSSGRGGAPSSYNEQFF	TGTGCCAGCAGCTCAGGCCGCGGGGGGGCCCCGAGCTCCTACAATGAGCAGTTCTTC
TRBV7-8	-	TRBD2	TRBJ2-3	CASTPTGLAGGGGTSAQYF	TGTGCCAGCACCCCCACCGGCCTAGCGGGAGGGGGGGGCACGTCGGCGCAGTATTTT
TRBV4-3	-	-	TRBJ2-5	CASSQGGGGIFQETQYF	TGCGCCAGCAGCCAAGGGGGTGGCGGGATCTTCCAAGAGACCCAGTACTTC
TRBV6-5	-	-	TRBJ2-7	CASRTATYEQYF	TGTGCCAGCAGGACAGCGACTTACGAGCAGTACTTC